A selection of T cell receptor beta chains follows, all from one sample in a study of cytomegalovirus exposure and HLA in healthy donors. Sequenced by immunoSEQ multiplex PCR; TCRdb stores in-frame clones only, minus some. The table lists 90,000 or so clones, roughly 71% of them singletons, with approximately 16% in the top ten. Source material: PBMCs. The receptors originated from a woman under 30 in good health and CMV-seropositive. The CDR3 runs from the conserved cysteine through the conserved F or W. The D gene is left open where the match is weak. The size of a clone is reported for some rows only, either as once, few or many, or as a class for expanded clones.

v_gene: TRBV4-2; d_gene: TRBD1; abundance: -; j_gene: TRBJ1-2; CDR3nt: TGTGCCAGCAGCCAAGCCCCGGGACAGGGGTTCGGTGGCTACACCTTC; CDR3aa: CASSQAPGQGFGGYTF
v_gene: TRBV5-6; d_gene: TRBD1; abundance: once; j_gene: TRBJ2-3; CDR3nt: TGTGCCAGCAGCTTCTGGTGGCAGGGGGCTTATACGCAGTATTTT; CDR3aa: CASSFWWQGAYTQYF
v_gene: TRBV6-5; d_gene: -; abundance: -; j_gene: TRBJ2-7; CDR3nt: TGTGCCAGCAGTGCGAGCGGGTTCCTCTCCTACGAGCAGTACTTC; CDR3aa: CASSASGFLSYEQYF
v_gene: TRBV19; d_gene: -; abundance: -; j_gene: TRBJ1-4; CDR3nt: TGTGCCAGTAGTAGCCAGGGTAGTGAAAAACTGTTTTTT; CDR3aa: CASSSQGSEKLFF
v_gene: TRBV7-3; d_gene: -; abundance: few; j_gene: TRBJ1-1; CDR3nt: TGTGCCAGCAACCAAGGAGGGGTGAACACTGAAGCTTTCTTT; CDR3aa: CASNQGGVNTEAFF
v_gene: TRBV5-6; d_gene: -; abundance: -; j_gene: TRBJ2-1; CDR3nt: TGTGCCAGCAGCTTGAGGGGGAGCCCCGATGAGCAGTTCTTC; CDR3aa: CASSLRGSPDEQFF
v_gene: TRBV27; d_gene: -; abundance: -; j_gene: TRBJ2-3; CDR3nt: TGTGCCAGCAGTCTCCTAGCGCACACAGATACGCAGTATTTT; CDR3aa: CASSLLAHTDTQYF
v_gene: TRBV28; d_gene: TRBD2; abundance: -; j_gene: TRBJ2-7; CDR3nt: TGTGCCAGCAGTACTACCGGGACTAGTTCCTACGAGCAGTACTTC; CDR3aa: CASSTTGTSSYEQYF
v_gene: TRBV4-1; d_gene: TRBD1; abundance: few; j_gene: TRBJ1-5; CDR3nt: TGCGCCAGCAGCCAAGATACGAACAGGGGGCGCGGGCAGCCCCAGCATTTT; CDR3aa: CASSQDTNRGRGQPQHF
v_gene: TRBV5-1; d_gene: TRBD1; abundance: -; j_gene: TRBJ2-5; CDR3nt: TGCGCCAGCAGCTGGACAGGCCCCTCAGCAGAGCAGTACTTC; CDR3aa: CASSWTGPSAEQYF
v_gene: TRBV5-1; d_gene: -; abundance: once; j_gene: TRBJ2-2; CDR3nt: TGCGCCAGCAGGGGACACGACACCGGGGAGCTGTTTTTT; CDR3aa: CASRGHDTGELFF
v_gene: TRBV11-2; d_gene: -; abundance: once; j_gene: TRBJ2-1; CDR3nt: TGTGCCAGCAGCTTAGATCTAGGGAGCTCCTACAATGAGCAGTTCTTC; CDR3aa: CASSLDLGSSYNEQFF
v_gene: TRBV6-5; d_gene: -; abundance: -; j_gene: TRBJ2-7; CDR3nt: TGTGCCAGCAGTTACTCCGGACCTAGCGACGAGCAGTACTTC; CDR3aa: CASSYSGPSDEQYF
v_gene: TRBV5-1; d_gene: TRBD2; abundance: -; j_gene: TRBJ2-3; CDR3nt: TGCGCCAGCAGCTTGGGTTTCGGGACTATCCTGGCAGATACGCAGTATTTT; CDR3aa: CASSLGFGTILADTQYF
v_gene: TRBV19; d_gene: -; abundance: -; j_gene: TRBJ1-2; CDR3nt: TGTGCCAGTAGTTCGACGGGGTATGGCTACACCTTC; CDR3aa: CASSSTGYGYTF
v_gene: TRBV6-6; d_gene: TRBD1; abundance: -; j_gene: TRBJ1-5; CDR3nt: TGTGCCAGCAGTTCTACCGGACAGGGAGGGTCGGGGCCCCAGCATTTT; CDR3aa: CASSSTGQGGSGPQHF
v_gene: TRBV10-3; d_gene: TRBD1; abundance: few; j_gene: TRBJ1-3; CDR3nt: TGTGCCATCCGCGGACAGGGGGAAAACACCATATATTTT; CDR3aa: CAIRGQGENTIYF
v_gene: TRBV15; d_gene: TRBD1; abundance: -; j_gene: TRBJ2-3; CDR3nt: TGTGCCACCAGCCCCCGGGACAGGATCACAGATACGCAGTATTTT; CDR3aa: CATSPRDRITDTQYF
v_gene: TRBV28; d_gene: -; abundance: once; j_gene: TRBJ2-4; CDR3nt: TGTGCCAGCTCCCCAGGTGGAAGTTTAGCCAAAAACATTCAGTACTTC; CDR3aa: CASSPGGSLAKNIQYF
v_gene: TRBV2; d_gene: TRBD1; abundance: -; j_gene: TRBJ2-7; CDR3nt: TGTGCCAGCAGTGAAGCCGGGACAGTCCCCTACGAGCAGTACTTC; CDR3aa: CASSEAGTVPYEQYF
v_gene: TRBV14; d_gene: TRBD2; abundance: -; j_gene: TRBJ2-7; CDR3nt: TGTGCCAGCAGCCACGCCTTGACTAGCGGGAGACCCGAGCAGTACTTC; CDR3aa: CASSHALTSGRPEQYF
v_gene: TRBV7-9; d_gene: -; abundance: -; j_gene: TRBJ2-5; CDR3nt: TGTGCCAGCAGCTTCCGTGGGGGGGCCGAAGAGACCCAGTACTTC; CDR3aa: CASSFRGGAEETQYF
v_gene: TRBV29-1; d_gene: TRBD1; abundance: -; j_gene: TRBJ1-2; CDR3nt: TGCAGCGTGGCACAGGGGGCAAGTGGCTACACCTTC; CDR3aa: CSVAQGASGYTF
v_gene: TRBV9; d_gene: TRBD2; abundance: -; j_gene: TRBJ2-2; CDR3nt: TGTGCCAGCAGTCACCAGCGGGGGGGTAACACCGGGGAGCTGTTTTTT; CDR3aa: CASSHQRGGNTGELFF
v_gene: TRBV7-2; d_gene: TRBD2; abundance: once; j_gene: TRBJ2-3; CDR3nt: TGTGCCAGCAGCCCAAAGTGGGGTAGCGGGGGGGCCGCAGATACGCAGTATTTT; CDR3aa: CASSPKWGSGGAADTQYF
v_gene: TRBV29-1; d_gene: TRBD2; abundance: -; j_gene: TRBJ2-5; CDR3nt: TGCAGCGTAGCGGGAGGGCCAGAGACCCAGTACTTC; CDR3aa: CSVAGGPETQYF
v_gene: TRBV11-3; d_gene: TRBD1; abundance: -; j_gene: TRBJ2-6; CDR3nt: TGTGCCAGCAGCCCAGGACAGGGACTCTCTGGGGCCAACGTCCTGACTTTC; CDR3aa: CASSPGQGLSGANVLTF
v_gene: TRBV30; d_gene: -; abundance: -; j_gene: TRBJ2-2; CDR3nt: TGTGCCTGGAGTGTGCAGGGCGGGGAGCTGTTTTTT; CDR3aa: CAWSVQGGELFF
v_gene: TRBV4-3; d_gene: -; abundance: once; j_gene: TRBJ1-5; CDR3nt: TGCGCCAGCAGCCAAGGCAGGGAGGGTCAGCCCCAGCATTTT; CDR3aa: CASSQGREGQPQHF
v_gene: TRBV7-8; d_gene: -; abundance: -; j_gene: TRBJ2-3; CDR3nt: TGTGCCAGCAGCTTAGGACTCCAGCGGGTCACAGATACGCAGTATTTT; CDR3aa: CASSLGLQRVTDTQYF
v_gene: TRBV2; d_gene: TRBD1; abundance: -; j_gene: TRBJ2-5; CDR3nt: TGTGCCAGCAGTGAATCATGGGACAGGGGTCCAGAGACCCAGTACTTC; CDR3aa: CASSESWDRGPETQYF
v_gene: TRBV5-1; d_gene: -; abundance: -; j_gene: TRBJ1-6; CDR3nt: TGCGCCAGCAGCTTGGGGGCAAAGAATTCACCCCTCCACTTT; CDR3aa: CASSLGAKNSPLHF
v_gene: TRBV5-1; d_gene: TRBD2; abundance: -; j_gene: TRBJ2-7; CDR3nt: TGCGCCAGCAGCCTCCCACTAGCGGGGGGTTCCTCCTACGAGCAGTACTTC; CDR3aa: CASSLPLAGGSSYEQYF
v_gene: TRBV11-2; d_gene: TRBD1; abundance: few; j_gene: TRBJ1-5; CDR3nt: TGTGCCAGCAGCTCGGACAGGGGGAGGGAACAGCCCCAGCATTTT; CDR3aa: CASSSDRGREQPQHF
v_gene: TRBV27; d_gene: -; abundance: once; j_gene: TRBJ1-5; CDR3nt: TGTGCCAGCAGTTTCCCCGTCCGGGTCCAGCATTTT; CDR3aa: CASSFPVRVQHF